This T cell receptor (beta chain) was captured by sequencing in a study of cytomegalovirus exposure and HLA in healthy donors. In the PCR, 60 Vbeta and 13 Jbeta primers were used. Profiling relied on immunoSEQ multiplex PCR, and the TCRdb table lists in-frame clones only, not all of them. The sample has some 150,000 clones; over 70% are singletons. V lost 3 bases to trimming and J lost 4 bases, with 13 bases between them. The germline V gene encodes CDR1 SNHLY and CDR2 FYNNEI. CDR3 size: 15 residues. Sequencing was done on a sample of PBMCs. The receptor was isolated from a man aged 40-55 years in good health and CMV-seropositive. The chain is built from TRBV2 and TRBJ2-1, with D maybe TRBD2 (6 bases). Written as DNA, the CDR3 is TGTGCCAGCAGTGACTTCCGAGGGAGGTACAATGAGCAGTTCTTC. Amino acid sequence: CASSDFRGRYNEQFF.